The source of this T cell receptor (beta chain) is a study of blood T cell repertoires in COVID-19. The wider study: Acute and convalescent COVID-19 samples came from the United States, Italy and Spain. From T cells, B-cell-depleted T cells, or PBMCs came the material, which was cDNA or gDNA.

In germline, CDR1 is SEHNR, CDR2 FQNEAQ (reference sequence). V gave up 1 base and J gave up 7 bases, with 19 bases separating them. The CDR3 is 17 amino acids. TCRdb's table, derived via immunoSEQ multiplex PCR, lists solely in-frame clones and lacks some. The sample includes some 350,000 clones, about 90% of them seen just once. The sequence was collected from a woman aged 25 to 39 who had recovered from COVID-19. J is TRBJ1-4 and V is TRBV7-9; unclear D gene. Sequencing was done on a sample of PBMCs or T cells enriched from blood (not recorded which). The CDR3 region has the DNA TGTGCCAGCAGCTTAGTTGTTTCTACCGTGGCGGGTGAAAAACTGTTTTTT. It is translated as CASSLVVSTVAGEKLFF.